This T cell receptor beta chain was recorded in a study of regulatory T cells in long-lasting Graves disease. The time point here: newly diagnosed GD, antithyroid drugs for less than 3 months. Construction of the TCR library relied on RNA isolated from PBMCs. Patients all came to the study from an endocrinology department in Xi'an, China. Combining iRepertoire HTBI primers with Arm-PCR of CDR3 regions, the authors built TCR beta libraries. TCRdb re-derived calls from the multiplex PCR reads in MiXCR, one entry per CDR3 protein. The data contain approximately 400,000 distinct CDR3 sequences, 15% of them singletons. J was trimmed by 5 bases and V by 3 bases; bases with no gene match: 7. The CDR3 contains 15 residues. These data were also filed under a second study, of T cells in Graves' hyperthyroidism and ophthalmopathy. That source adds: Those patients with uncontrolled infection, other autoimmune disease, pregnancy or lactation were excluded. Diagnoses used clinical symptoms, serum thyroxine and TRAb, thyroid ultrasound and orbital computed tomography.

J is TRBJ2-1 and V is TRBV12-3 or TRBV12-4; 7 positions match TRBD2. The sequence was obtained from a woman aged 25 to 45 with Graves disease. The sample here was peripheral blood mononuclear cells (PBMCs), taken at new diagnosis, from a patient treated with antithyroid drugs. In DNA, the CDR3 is TGTGCCAGCAGTTTTTGGGGGAGGGTCGACAATGAGCAGTTCTTC. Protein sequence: CASSFWGRVDNEQFF.